This T cell receptor beta chain originates from a study of post-analysis software for immune sequencing data. Study summary: The patients showed relapsing-remitting, secondary progressive and progressive-relapsing multiple sclerosis courses. General study findings and limits: The five TRBV segments detected at higher frequency in patients than in controls included TRBV5-6, TRBV5-1 and TRBV20-1. Comparison with controls showed significantly lower normalized Chao1 diversity in multiple sclerosis patients. With F measure, samples from one preparation batch clustered together strongly.

This clonotype was counted many times. The antigen remains undetermined. The library was made from cDNA and included unique molecular identifiers. cDNA molecules numbering roughly 0.5 million came from roughly 1 to 10 million T cells. TCRdb recomputed calls from the PCR reads with MiXCR, one row per CDR3 protein. The sample holds more than 500,000 distinct CDR3 sequences, approximately 34% seen once. The germline CDR1 and CDR2 sequences are SGHRS and YFSETQ. Trimming removed 0 bases from V and 8 bases from J, with 14 bases in between. The CDR3 has 15 residues. The sequenced sample was blood. The clonotype comes from a girl between 2 and 17 years old with multiple sclerosis. The gene calls are TRBV5-1 and TRBJ1-4, with D possibly being TRBD1 (5 bases). CDR3 DNA sequence: TGCGCCAGCAGCTTGGACGGCGGGGGTCGGGAAAAACTGTTTTTT. This sequence encodes CASSLDGGGREKLFF.